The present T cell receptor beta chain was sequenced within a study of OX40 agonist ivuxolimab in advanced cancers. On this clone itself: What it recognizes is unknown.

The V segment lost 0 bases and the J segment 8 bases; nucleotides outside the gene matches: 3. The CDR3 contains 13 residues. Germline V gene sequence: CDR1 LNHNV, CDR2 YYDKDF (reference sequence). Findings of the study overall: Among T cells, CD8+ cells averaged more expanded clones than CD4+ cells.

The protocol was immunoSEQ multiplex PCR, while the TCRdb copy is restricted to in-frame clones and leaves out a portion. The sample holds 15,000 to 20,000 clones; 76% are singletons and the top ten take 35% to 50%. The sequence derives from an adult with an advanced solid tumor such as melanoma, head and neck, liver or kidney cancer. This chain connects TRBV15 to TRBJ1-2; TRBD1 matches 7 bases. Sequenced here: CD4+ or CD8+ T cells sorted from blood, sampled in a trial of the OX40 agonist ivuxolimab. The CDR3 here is CATSRDRGHGYTF. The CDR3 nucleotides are TGTGCCACCAGCAGAGATAGGGGGCACGGCTACACCTTC. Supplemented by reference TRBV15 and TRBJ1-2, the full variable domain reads DAMVIQNPRYQVTQFGKPVTLSCSQTLNHNVMYWYQQKSSQAPKLLFHYYDKDFNNEADTPDNFQSRRPNTSFCFLDIRSPGLGDTAMYLCATSRDRGHGYTFGSGTRLTVV.